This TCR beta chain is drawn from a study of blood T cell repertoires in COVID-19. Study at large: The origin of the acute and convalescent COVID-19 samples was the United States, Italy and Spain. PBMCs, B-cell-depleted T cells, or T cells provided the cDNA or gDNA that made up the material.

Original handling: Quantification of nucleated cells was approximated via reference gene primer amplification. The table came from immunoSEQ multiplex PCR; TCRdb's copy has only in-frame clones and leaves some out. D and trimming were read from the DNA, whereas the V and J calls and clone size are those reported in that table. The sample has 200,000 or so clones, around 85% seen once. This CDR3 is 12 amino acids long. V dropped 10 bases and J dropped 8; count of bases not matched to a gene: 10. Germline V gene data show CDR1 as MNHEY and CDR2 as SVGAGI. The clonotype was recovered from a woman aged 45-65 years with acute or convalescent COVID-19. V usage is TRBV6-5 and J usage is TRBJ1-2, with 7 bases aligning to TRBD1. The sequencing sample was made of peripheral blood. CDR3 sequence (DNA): TGTGCCACCATCAGGGGGGAGCGGGGCTACACCTTC. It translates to CATIRGERGYTF.